These 31 T cell receptor beta chains were all obtained from the same sample, sequenced in a study of siplizumab effects on memory and regulatory T cells. These receptors' antigens are unknown. The authors cocultured the mixed lymphocyte reaction cells at 37 degrees C for roughly 6 days. Measured with immunoSEQ multiplex PCR; TCRdb has only the in-frame clones, and not every one. This sample yields fewer than 4,000 clones, of which about 53% are seen a single time; under 6.5% belongs to the top ten. The sample taken for sequencing was CFSE-low (dividing) CD4+ T cells sorted from an allogeneic mixed lymphocyte reaction. The receptors were gathered from a human donor in good health; the cells came from an allogeneic mixed lymphocyte reaction.

This clone was recorded a few times. The chain joins TRBV7-9 to TRBJ2-7; perhaps TRBD2 as D (6 bases). V shed 5 bases and J shed 3 bases, with 14 bases lying between them. This CDR3 comprises 14 residues. In germline, CDR1 is SEHNR, CDR2 FQNEAQ (reference sequence). In DNA form, the CDR3 reads TGTGCCAGCAGCCCGCGGGACGGCGACTACGAGCAGTACTTC. Its translation: CASSPRDGDYEQYF. Together with reference TRBV7-9 and TRBJ2-7, the CDR3 gives the full variable domain: DTGVSQNPRHKITKRGQNVTFRCDPISEHNRLYWYRQTLGQGPEFLTYFQNEAQLEKSRLLSDRFSAERPKGSFSTLEIQRTEQGDSAMYLCASSPRDGDYEQYFGPGTRLTVT.

The chain combines TRBV2 with TRBJ2-3; a weak D match, TRBD1 (6 bases). This CDR3 is built from 12 residues. The germline gives CDR1 SNHLY, CDR2 FYNNEI. Trimming took off 6 bases at V and 5 bases at J, with 9 bases between the two ends. For the CDR3, the DNA is TGTGCCAGCAGCAGGGACATAGATACGCAGTATTTT. It translates to CASSRDIDTQYF.

The CDR3 reads CASSLQGLGETQYF. CDR3 nucleotides: TGTGCCAGTAGCTTACAGGGTTTGGGAGAGACCCAGTACTTC. The chain has TRBV19 and TRBJ2-5, with D possibly matching TRBD1 (6 bases). From germline, CDR1 is LNHDA and CDR2 SQIVND (reference sequence). Trimming removed 6 bases from V and 4 bases from J, with 15 bases in between. The CDR3 runs to 14 residues. The full variable domain, in which reference TRBV19 and TRBJ2-5 provide the parts outside the CDR3, is DGGITQSPKYLFRKEGQNVTLSCEQNLNHDAMYWYRQDPGQGLRLIYYSQIVNDFQKGDIAEGYSVSREKKESFPLTVTSAQKNPTAFYLCASSLQGLGETQYFGPGTRLLVL.

The chain combines TRBV7-9 with TRBJ2-2; 7 bases line up with TRBD1. CDR1 is SEHNR, CDR2 FQNEAQ, per germline (reference sequence). Unmatched junction bases numbered 13, after V lost 7 bases and J lost 5 bases. The CDR3 length is 16 residues. CDR3 DNA sequence: TGTGCCAGCACCCTCCAGGGGACAGTTGCAACCGGGGAGCTGTTTTTT. Amino acid sequence: CASTLQGTVATGELFF.

The chain joins TRBV11-2 to TRBJ2-3; possible D gene TRBD2, 5 bases. CDR1 is SGHAT, CDR2 FQNNGV, per germline. The V and J ends lost 5 bases and 6 bases respectively, with 18 bases between them. This CDR3 has 15 residues. CDR3 amino acids: CASSPLAGIGDTQYF. Written as DNA, the CDR3 is TGTGCCAGCAGCCCTCTAGCTGGAATAGGGGATACGCAGTATTTT.

This chain connects TRBV9 to TRBJ2-3; 10 bases fit TRBD2. Germline CDR1 is SGDLS and CDR2 is YYNGEE. V was pared by 0 bases and J by 5 bases, with 3 bases of the junction left unmatched. The CDR3 length is 15 residues. In DNA, the CDR3 is TGTGCCAGCAGCGTAGTAGCGGGGGGTGGAGATACGCAGTATTTT. Amino acid sequence: CASSVVAGGGDTQYF.

This chain links TRBV7-9 with TRBJ2-3; 9 nucleotides line up with TRBD1. With V trimmed by 4 bases and J by 0 bases, 8 bases remained unmatched. The CDR3 has 17 amino acids. Germline CDR1 is SEHNR and CDR2 is FQNEAQ (reference sequence). The CDR3 here is CASSSGYRGLSTDTQYF. DNA of the CDR3: TGTGCCAGCAGCTCGGGATACAGGGGGCTTAGCACAGATACGCAGTATTTT.

This clone was detected only a few times. This rearrangement joins TRBV4-1 to TRBJ2-4, with a possible D match to TRBD1 (6 bases). V gave up 4 bases and J gave up 0 bases, with 16 bases separating them. Per the germline V gene, CDR1 is MGHRA and CDR2 is YSYEKL. The CDR3 consists of 17 residues. For the CDR3, the DNA is TGCGCCAGCAGCCCGCCGACAGGAGAACTAGCCAAAAACATTCAGTACTTC. Its translation is CASSPPTGELAKNIQYF.

This chain connects TRBV30 to TRBJ1-1, with D perhaps matching TRBD1 (5 bases). The CDR3 covers 13 residues. The germline V gene encodes CDR1 GTSNPN and CDR2 SVGIG (reference sequence). V was clipped by 0 bases and J by 3 bases, with 8 bases between them. The CDR3 bases are TGTGCCTGGAGTGTCGGGGGGGACACTGAAGCTTTCTTT. Its translation: CAWSVGGDTEAFF.

This clone was seen a handful of times. V and J are TRBV7-3 and TRBJ2-7; D might be TRBD2 (6 bases). The CDR3 is 13 residues long. Trimming removed 1 base from V and 6 bases from J, with 10 bases in between. Germline CDR1 is SGHTA and CDR2 is FQGTGA. The CDR3 region has the DNA TGTGCCAGCAGCTTAAGATTCGGGAGCGAGCAGTACTTC. Translating it yields CASSLRFGSEQYF.

In its sample, this clone was seen a few times. Written as DNA, the CDR3 is TGTGCCAGCAGCTTAGTGCGCGAGACCCAGTACTTC. Translated, it gives CASSLVRETQYF. The gene calls are TRBV7-2 and TRBJ2-5, with unresolved D. CDR1 and CDR2 (germline): SGHTA, FQGNSA. The V end lost 1 base, the J end lost 5 bases, and 5 bases lay between the germline ends. The CDR3 runs to 12 residues.

V gene TRBV14 combines with J gene TRBJ1-3; 8 bases map to TRBD1. Germline V gives CDR1 SGHDN, CDR2 FVKESK. The CDR3 consists of 16 residues. With V trimmed by 4 bases and J by 2 bases, 7 bases remained unmatched. The chain's CDR3 is CASSPWTGFAGNTIYF. The CDR3 coding sequence is TGTGCCAGCAGCCCGTGGACAGGGTTTGCTGGAAACACCATATATTTT.

The J gene is TRBJ2-2, the V gene TRBV4-3; 9 positions agree with TRBD2. This CDR3 is built from 17 residues. Trimming cost V 4 bases and J 5 bases; bases outside gene matches: 11. Germline-derived CDR1 and CDR2 are LGHNA and YSLEER. The CDR3, as DNA: TGCGCCAGCAGCCCCCGAGTAGCGGGAGTGGGTACCGGGGAGCTGTTTTTT. Its protein product is CASSPRVAGVGTGELFF.

The chain links TRBV30 to TRBJ1-1, with D maybe TRBD1 (5 bases). There are 15 residues in the CDR3. Germline V gives CDR1 GTSNPN, CDR2 SVGIG (reference sequence). V lost 3 bases, J lost 3 bases, and 17 bases lay in between. The CDR3 is CAWRGPGEPYTEAFF. CDR3 sequence (DNA): TGTGCCTGGAGGGGACCGGGGGAACCCTACACTGAAGCTTTCTTT.

This clone occurred once. The chain links TRBV2 to TRBJ1-6, with D tentatively TRBD1 (5 bases). CDR3 length: 14 amino acids. Trimming took off 6 bases at V and 6 bases at J, with 12 bases between the two ends. The germline V gene has CDR1 SNHLY and CDR2 FYNNEI. The CDR3 sequence is CASRSTGGNSPLHF. For the CDR3, the DNA is TGTGCCAGCAGGTCTACAGGCGGTAATTCACCCCTCCACTTT.

The chain joins TRBV5-1 to TRBJ1-2; 7 bases match TRBD1. The germline V gene has CDR1 SGHRS and CDR2 YFSETQ. CDR3 size: 15 residues. The junction had 6 bases not matched to a gene; V was cut back by 0 bases and J by 4 bases. Here the CDR3 reads CASSLVAGTVYGYTF. The CDR3 nucleotides are TGCGCCAGCAGCTTGGTTGCCGGGACAGTCTATGGCTACACCTTC. Using reference TRBV5-1 and TRBJ1-2 for the parts outside the CDR3, the full variable domain is KAGVTQTPRYLIKTRGQQVTLSCSPISGHRSVSWYQQTPGQGLQFLFEYFSETQRNKGNFPGRFSGRQFSNSRSEMNVSTLELGDSALYLCASSLVAGTVYGYTFGSGTRLTVV.

The CDR3 DNA is TGTGCCAGTAGACAGGGCCGCACCGGGGAGCTGTTTTTT. This codes for CASRQGRTGELFF. The chain links TRBV19 to TRBJ2-2; TRBD1 is a possible D gene (6 bases). CDR1 is LNHDA and CDR2 is SQIVND in the germline V gene (reference sequence). CDR3 length: 13 amino acids. The V end lost 6 bases, the J end lost 4 bases, and 9 bases lay between the germline ends.

The chain uses TRBV13 and TRBJ2-5; 14 nucleotides agree with TRBD2. Trimming removed 0 bases from V and 5 bases from J; junction bases left unmatched: 8. Germline V gene sequence: CDR1 PRHDT, CDR2 FYEKMQ (reference sequence). The CDR3 runs 18 residues. The CDR3 DNA reads TGTGCCAGCAGCTTAGGCGGAGGGACTAGCGGGAGTTCTGAGACCCAGTACTTC. Its translation is CASSLGGGTSGSSETQYF.

This clone was detected only once. The chain recombines TRBV11-2 with TRBJ1-1, with a possible D match to TRBD1 (5 bases). Trimming removed 5 bases at V and 3 bases at J, with 16 bases between. CDR1 is SGHAT and CDR2 is FQNNGV in the germline V gene. This CDR3 is 15 amino acids long. The CDR3 DNA follows: TGTGCCAGCAGCCCAAAACAGGTAAGGGACACTGAAGCTTTCTTT. Encoded protein: CASSPKQVRDTEAFF.

This clone was counted between two and nine times. The chain has TRBV27 and TRBJ2-7; possible D gene TRBD1, 5 bases. This CDR3 region has 14 residues. Germline values: CDR1 MNHEY, CDR2 SMNVEV (reference sequence). V was pared by 2 bases and J by 0 bases, with 8 bases between. DNA for the CDR3: TGTGCCAGCAGTTTACACAGGAGCTCCTACGAGCAGTACTTC. Translating it yields CASSLHRSSYEQYF.

The chain recombines TRBV10-3 with TRBJ2-1; D possibly corresponds to TRBD2 (6 bases). V lost 7 bases, J lost 8 bases, and 15 bases lay in between. The CDR3 has 13 residues. Germline loops: CDR1 ENHRY, CDR2 SYGVKD. CDR3 amino acids: CAIKGTGEDEQFF. CDR3 sequence (DNA): TGTGCCATCAAAGGCACGGGAGAGGATGAGCAGTTCTTC.

This clone has a handful of counts. The rearrangement joins TRBV5-1 to TRBJ1-1, with D hard to call. CDR1 and CDR2 (germline): SGHRS, YFSETQ. This CDR3 is 14 amino acids long. Trimming left V 2 bases short and J 1 base short, with 9 bases between. The CDR3 region has the DNA TGCGCCAGCAGCTTCGGCCCCTCGAACACTGAAGCTTTCTTT. Protein: CASSFGPSNTEAFF.

This clone was picked up one time. V is TRBV5-1 and J is TRBJ2-4; weak D call: TRBD2 (7 bases). This CDR3 has 14 amino acids. CDR1 is SGHRS and CDR2 is YFSETQ in the germline V gene. The ends were cut back, 4 bases at V and 8 bases at J, with 16 bases in the middle. Written as DNA, the CDR3 is TGCGCCAGCAGCGGGGGCGGGGGCCAGGACATTCAGTACTTC. This codes for CASSGGGGQDIQYF. Together with reference TRBV5-1 and TRBJ2-4, the CDR3 gives the full variable domain: KAGVTQTPRYLIKTRGQQVTLSCSPISGHRSVSWYQQTPGQGLQFLFEYFSETQRNKGNFPGRFSGRQFSNSRSEMNVSTLELGDSALYLCASSGGGGQDIQYFGAGTRLSVL.

The rearrangement links TRBV18 to TRBJ2-7; D may be TRBD2 (6 bases). Germline V gene sequence: CDR1 KGHSH, CDR2 LQKENI. The CDR3 contains 13 residues. Trimming left V 3 bases short and J 4 bases short, with 10 bases between. The CDR3 DNA sequence: TGTGCCAGCTCACCGACTAGTTTATACGAGCAGTACTTC. It specifies CASSPTSLYEQYF.

This chain connects TRBV18 to TRBJ1-4; D not resolved. CDR3 length: 15 residues. The germline V gene encodes CDR1 KGHSH and CDR2 LQKENI. V was cut by 4 bases and J by 5 bases, with 14 bases left in between. The CDR3 is CASSRIRPTNEKLFF. Here the CDR3 DNA reads TGTGCCAGCTCACGAATAAGGCCGACAAATGAAAAACTGTTTTTT.

The chain links TRBV20-1 to TRBJ2-1; D gene unclear. The CDR3 contains 11 residues. The V gene lost 3 bases and the J gene lost 6 bases, with 6 bases spanning the gap. Germline V gene data show CDR1 as DFQATT and CDR2 as SNEGSKA (reference sequence). The DNA for the CDR3 is TGCAGTGCTAGCTGGGGCAATGAGCAGTTCTTC. Translating it yields CSASWGNEQFF.

This clone has a handful of counts. CDR3 coding DNA: TGTGCCAGCAGCTTACCACCGGGACAGGGAAACACTGAAGCTTTCTTT. It specifies CASSLPPGQGNTEAFF. The chain recombines TRBV7-9 with TRBJ1-1; 9 bases line up with TRBD1. V was pared by 2 bases and J by 2 bases, with 6 bases of the junction left unmatched. The CDR3 totals 16 residues. The germline CDR1 and CDR2 sequences are SEHNR and FQNEAQ (reference sequence).

This rearrangement joins TRBV2 to TRBJ1-5; D is possibly TRBD1 (6 bases). Trimming removed 5 bases from V and 2 bases from J, with 10 bases in between. The CDR3 has 14 amino acids. Germline values: CDR1 SNHLY, CDR2 FYNNEI. CDR3 bases: TGTGCCAGCAGTCAGACAGGCCGCAATCAGCCCCAGCATTTT. Translating gives CASSQTGRNQPQHF. The full variable domain, in which reference TRBV2 and TRBJ1-5 provide the parts outside the CDR3, is EPEVTQTPSHQVTQMGQEVILRCVPISNHLYFYWYRQILGQKVEFLVSFYNNEISEKSEIFDDQFSVERPDGSNFTLKIRSTKLEDSAMYFCASSQTGRNQPQHFGDGTRLSIL.

The V call is TRBV4-1, the J call TRBJ2-5; 7 bases align to TRBD2. The CDR3 consists of 16 residues. V lost 1 base to trimming and J lost 4 bases; unmatched junction nucleotides: 9. From germline, CDR1 is MGHRA and CDR2 YSYEKL. CDR3 in amino acids: CASSQGLASGLETQYF. DNA of the CDR3: TGCGCCAGCAGCCAAGGCTTGGCTAGCGGATTAGAGACCCAGTACTTC.

This clone was recorded a few times. The chain employs TRBV18 and TRBJ2-3; D is uncertain. Germline V gene data show CDR1 as KGHSH and CDR2 as LQKENI. The ends were cut back, 2 bases at V and 6 bases at J, with 9 bases in the middle. The CDR3 is made up of 13 amino acids. This CDR3 is CASSPSRHDTQYF. Written as DNA, the CDR3 is TGTGCCAGCTCACCAAGTAGACATGATACGCAGTATTTT.

The chain recombines TRBV30 with TRBJ2-7; D possibly matches TRBD1 or TRBD2 (5 bases each). The CDR3 runs to 13 residues. Trimming removed 1 base at V and 3 bases at J, with 10 bases between. Germline V lookup: CDR1 GTSNPN, CDR2 SVGIG (reference sequence). The CDR3, as DNA: TGTGCCTGGAGTGGAGGGGCTGGCTACGAGCAGTACTTC. It codes for CAWSGGAGYEQYF.